This TCR beta chain was identified during a study of early stage breast cancer tumors. Study findings and constraints: Compared with adjacent normal breast tissue, tumors showed roughly 2.4-fold greater T cell density and higher clonality.

Per germline, CDR1 SGHTA and CDR2 FQGTGA. The length of the CDR3 is 16 residues. The V gene lost 3 bases and the J gene lost 0 bases, with 13 bases spanning the gap. This clone was counted only a few times. Its antigen is not identified. Here immunoSEQ multiplex PCR was the method, and the copy in TCRdb shows in-frame clones only, minus some. This sample has about 51,000 clones, with 78% found just once. Material: blood. The receptor was isolated from a person aged 40-50 years with breast cancer. The V gene is TRBV7-3, the J gene TRBJ2-3, with D tentatively TRBD2 (6 bases). CDR3 coding DNA: TGTGCCAGCAGCTTGGGGGTGGGAGGAAGCACAGATACGCAGTATTTT. Residues: CASSLGVGGSTDTQYF.